Presented here are 29 T cell receptor beta chains from one specimen sequenced in a study of T cell responses to AZD1222 COVID-19 vaccine. The data were produced by immunoSEQ multiplex PCR, yet TCRdb's version contains in-frame clones alone and is incomplete. Counted here are more than 85,000 clones, around 81% occurring once; the ten biggest clones make up 4.6%. Specimen: peripheral blood, collected on day 0 of AZD1222 vaccination. All receptors come from an adult in good health.

The chain links TRBV5-4 to TRBJ2-7; D is tentatively TRBD1 or TRBD2 (5 bases each). Deletions cut 4 bases from V and 0 bases from J, with 14 bases between. CDR3 length: 15 amino acids. Germline V gene data show CDR1 as SGHNT and CDR2 as YYREEE (reference sequence). The CDR3 DNA sequence: TGTGCCAGCAGCGCTGGGACGGCGAGCTCCTACGAGCAGTACTTC. Translated: CASSAGTASSYEQYF.

This chain connects TRBV10-2 to TRBJ2-5, with TRBD2 identical over 10 bases. This CDR3 has 16 amino acids. Germline V CDR1 and CDR2: WSHSY, SAAADI. Trimming removed 4 bases from V and 5 bases from J; junction bases left unmatched: 10. The CDR3 loop is CASSGGLAGGLETQYF. DNA of the CDR3: TGCGCCAGCAGTGGGGGGTTAGCGGGAGGCTTGGAGACCCAGTACTTC.

V gene TRBV6-5 combines with J gene TRBJ1-1; D remains unclear. Germline lookup yields CDR1 MNHEY and CDR2 SVGAGI. Trimming stripped 5 bases from V and 4 bases from J, with 14 bases between. The CDR3 covers 14 residues. The CDR3 loop reads CASSRRAASTEAFF. CDR3 coding DNA: TGTGCCAGCAGTAGACGGGCAGCGAGCACTGAAGCTTTCTTT.

This sequence joins TRBV28 and TRBJ2-7; D possibly corresponds to TRBD2 (6 bases). Germline CDR1 and CDR2: MDHEN and SYDVKM. This CDR3 comprises 13 residues. V lost 5 bases, J lost 7 bases, and 15 bases lay in between. DNA of the CDR3: TGTGCCAGCAGTACGGGCGGCGCGGGAGAGCAGTACTTC. This gives the protein CASSTGGAGEQYF.

The chain has TRBV6-5 and TRBJ2-1; 12 nucleotides agree with TRBD2. The CDR3 loop spans 16 amino acids. CDR1 and CDR2 (germline): MNHEY, SVGAGI. With 0 bases clipped from V and 7 bases from J, the junction kept 4 bases outside the gene matches. CDR3 in amino acids: CASSYSLAGGPNEQFF. CDR3 DNA: TGTGCCAGCAGTTACTCGCTAGCGGGGGGGCCAAATGAGCAGTTCTTC.

The V and J genes are TRBV11-2 and TRBJ1-2; 9 bases are a match to TRBD1. The CDR3 length is 16 residues. Per the germline V gene, CDR1 is SGHAT and CDR2 is FQNNGV. Trimming cost V 2 bases and J 2 bases; bases outside gene matches: 6. Here the CDR3 DNA reads TGTGCCAGCAGCTTATGGTCCGGGACAGGGAACTATGGCTACACCTTC. This encodes CASSLWSGTGNYGYTF.

This clone was seen more than once but under ten times. The rearrangement uses TRBV28 and TRBJ1-5, with D possibly TRBD1 on 5 matching bases. The germline V gene encodes CDR1 MDHEN and CDR2 SYDVKM. Between the trimmed V and J ends, which lost 1 base and 6 bases, there was a span of 13 bases. There are 15 residues in the CDR3. The CDR3 loop reads CASSLSGKFGQPQHF. The CDR3 region has the DNA TGTGCCAGCAGTTTATCAGGGAAATTCGGTCAGCCCCAGCATTTT.

This clone was counted a single time. The chain combines TRBV27 with TRBJ2-3; no definite D call. Germline lookup yields CDR1 MNHEY and CDR2 SMNVEV (reference sequence). The CDR3 is made up of 14 amino acids. Trimming removed 7 bases from V and 0 bases from J, with 11 bases in between. The CDR3: CASTTLTSTDTQYF. The CDR3 DNA sequence: TGTGCCAGCACTACCCTAACTAGCACAGATACGCAGTATTTT.

This clone appeared once. The genes are TRBV10-3 and TRBJ2-7, with D possibly matching TRBD1 (6 bases). The CDR3 consists of 15 residues. From germline, CDR1 is ENHRY and CDR2 SYGVKD. V lost 4 bases and J lost 3, with 16 bases in between. The DNA of the CDR3 is TGTGCCATCAGTGGTTCTGGGGGCCGTGGCTACGAGCAGTACTTC. Translation gives CAISGSGGRGYEQYF.

The chain is built from TRBV30 and TRBJ1-4, with D tentatively TRBD1 (5 bases). The CDR3 runs to 14 residues. Trimming left V 2 bases short and J 8 bases short, with 15 bases between. Per the germline V gene, CDR1 is GTSNPN and CDR2 is SVGIG (reference sequence). CDR3: CAWSIRVRVEKLFF. The CDR3 DNA sequence: TGTGCCTGGAGTATCAGGGTAAGGGTGGAAAAACTGTTTTTT.

This clone is a singleton in its sample. The chain combines TRBV11-2 with TRBJ1-2; 10 bases line up with TRBD1. The V and J ends lost 3 bases and 2 bases, in that order; junction bases with no gene match: 3. Germline V gives CDR1 SGHAT, CDR2 FQNNGV. The CDR3 spans 15 residues. The CDR3 DNA is TGTGCCAGCAGCTTTGGGGGACAGGGGAACTATGGCTACACCTTC. It yields the protein CASSFGGQGNYGYTF.

This chain uses TRBV6-5 with TRBJ2-1; D possibly uses TRBD1 or TRBD2 (5 bases each). The CDR3 extends over 15 amino acids. V gave up 5 bases and J gave up 5 bases, with 16 bases separating them. Per germline, CDR1 MNHEY and CDR2 SVGAGI. The CDR3 nucleotides read TGTGCCAGCAGTCTAGGGGACGGATCCAACAATGAGCAGTTCTTC. Translation gives CASSLGDGSNNEQFF.

This sequence joins TRBV10-1 and TRBJ1-1; 9 nucleotides agree with TRBD1. V lost 8 bases and J lost 12; bases outside the gene matches: 10. This CDR3 is built from 12 residues. From germline, CDR1 is WNHNN and CDR2 SYGVQD (reference sequence). The CDR3 spells CASGETGGRTFF. The CDR3 DNA reads TGCGCCAGCGGAGAGACAGGGGGAAGGACTTTCTTT.

In DNA, the CDR3 is TGTGCCAGCCGGGACAGCCATAGCAATCAGCCCCAGCATTTT. The encoded protein is CASRDSHSNQPQHF. The chain joins TRBV6-6 to TRBJ1-5; 7 bases align to TRBD1. J was trimmed by 0 bases and V by 8 bases; bases with no gene match: 4. CDR1 MNHNY and CDR2 SVGAGI come from the germline V gene (reference sequence). The CDR3 has 14 amino acids.

V gene TRBV6-5 combines with J gene TRBJ1-5; D gene uncertain. The germline gives CDR1 MNHEY, CDR2 SVGAGI. V lost 0 bases and J lost 5, with 8 bases in between. The CDR3 sequence is 14 residues long. CDR3 DNA sequence: TGTGCCAGCAGTTACTCGCAAGGGTATCAGCCCCAGCATTTT. This sequence encodes CASSYSQGYQPQHF.

The chain uses TRBV5-4 and TRBJ1-2, with a tentative D call TRBD1 (6 bases). The length of the CDR3 is 13 residues. V was shortened by 2 bases and J by 2 bases, with 7 bases between the two germline ends. Germline V gene sequence: CDR1 SGHNT, CDR2 YYREEE (reference sequence). The CDR3 sequence is CASSFGQNYGYTF. The CDR3 DNA follows: TGTGCCAGCAGCTTTGGACAGAACTATGGCTACACCTTC.

This clone appeared once. V is TRBV28 and J is TRBJ1-4; no clear D. In germline, CDR1 is MDHEN, CDR2 SYDVKM. The CDR3 consists of 14 residues. V was pared by 6 bases and J by 4 bases, with 12 bases between. The CDR3 DNA reads TGTGCCAGCAGGATCAGTGGTCTTAATGAAAAACTGTTTTTT. Amino acid sequence: CASRISGLNEKLFF.

The gene calls are TRBV28 and TRBJ2-1; TRBD1 matches at 7 bases. In germline, CDR1 is MDHEN, CDR2 SYDVKM. The V segment lost 5 bases and the J segment 8 bases; nucleotides outside the gene matches: 12. This CDR3 is built from 15 residues. CDR3 residues: CASSPLQGTGHEQFF. Written as DNA, the CDR3 is TGTGCCAGCAGTCCTTTACAGGGGACGGGGCATGAGCAGTTCTTC. The full variable domain, with the rest looked up from reference TRBV28 and TRBJ2-1, is DVKVTQSSRYLVKRTGEKVFLECVQDMDHENMFWYRQDPGLGLRLIYFSYDVKMKEKGDIPEGYSVSREKKERFSLILESASTNQTSMYLCASSPLQGTGHEQFFGPGTRLTVL.

The CDR3 region is CSASPTVSPLHF. CDR3 coding DNA: TGCAGTGCTAGTCCCACCGTTTCACCCCTCCACTTT. The chain combines TRBV20-1 with TRBJ1-6; D is uncertain. V lost 3 bases to trimming and J lost 9 bases, with 9 bases between them. In germline, CDR1 is DFQATT, CDR2 SNEGSKA (reference sequence). This CDR3 contains 12 residues.

The gene calls are TRBV9 and TRBJ1-1; D possibly corresponds to TRBD1 (5 bases). Germline CDR1 SGDLS, CDR2 YYNGEE. Trimming cost V 0 bases and J 5 bases, with 8 bases left between them. The CDR3 runs to 13 residues. The CDR3 region is CASSVGGRTEAFF. In DNA, the CDR3 is TGTGCCAGCAGCGTAGGGGGCCGGACTGAAGCTTTCTTT.

In this sample, this clone turned up once. V gene TRBV18 combines with J gene TRBJ2-5, with TRBD2 matching 11 bases. Germline V CDR1 and CDR2: KGHSH, LQKENI. This CDR3 spans 15 amino acids. The junction had 5 bases not matched to a gene; V was cut back by 4 bases and J by 4 bases. The chain's CDR3 is CASSLTSGIGETQYF. The DNA of the CDR3 is TGTGCCAGCTCACTGACTAGCGGGATTGGAGAGACCCAGTACTTC.

The chain has TRBV9 and TRBJ1-1, with 7 positions matching TRBD1. Germline trimming cut 0 bases from V and 0 bases from J; bases unmatched to any gene: 2. The CDR3 length is 15 residues. Germline V gene lookup returns CDR1 SGDLS and CDR2 YYNGEE. The CDR3 nucleotides are TGTGCCAGCAGCGTAGGGACAGGAATGAACACTGAAGCTTTCTTT. This encodes CASSVGTGMNTEAFF.

The chain couples TRBV6-2 or TRBV6-3 to TRBJ1-6; D is unclear. The CDR3 is made up of 15 amino acids. Trimming stripped 4 bases from V and 10 bases from J, with 17 bases between. Per the germline V gene, CDR1 is MNHEY and CDR2 is SVGEGT. The CDR3 sequence is CASSWSPEDGSPLHF. As DNA, the CDR3 is TGTGCCAGCAGTTGGTCGCCAGAAGATGGCTCACCCCTCCACTTT.

The V and J genes are TRBV24-1 and TRBJ1-2, with 9 bases identical to TRBD1. The CDR3 contains 17 residues. The germline CDR1 and CDR2 sequences are KGHDR and SFDVKD. After removal of 3 bases from V and 7 bases from J, the junction contained 14 bases not matched to a gene. CDR3 amino acids: CATSDPAGTGRHAGYTF. The CDR3 bases are TGTGCCACCAGTGATCCGGCCGGGACAGGGCGCCATGCTGGCTACACCTTC.

CDR3 region: CASSSAGGRNEQFF. In DNA, the CDR3 is TGTGCCAGCAGCTCTGCGGGGGGGCGAAATGAGCAGTTCTTC. This sequence joins TRBV7-9 and TRBJ2-1, with 9 bases lining up with TRBD2. Unmatched junction bases numbered 5, after V lost 4 bases and J lost 7 bases. Germline V CDR1 and CDR2: SEHNR, FQNEAQ (reference sequence). This CDR3 contains 14 residues.

This clone was seen only a few times. The V and J genes are TRBV12-3 or TRBV12-4 and TRBJ1-2; D is undetermined. Trimming stripped 4 bases from V and 0 bases from J, with 6 bases between. This CDR3 contains 13 residues. The CDR3 spells CASSSFPNYGYTF. DNA for the CDR3: TGTGCCAGCAGTTCTTTCCCTAACTATGGCTACACCTTC.

J is TRBJ2-2 and V is TRBV11-2, with D possibly TRBD1 on 6 matching bases. The CDR3 loop spans 16 amino acids. Trimming pared 6 bases from V and 4 bases from J, leaving 18 bases between. Looked up from germline, CDR1 is SGHAT and CDR2 is FQNNGV. CDR3 sequence: CASRLSPPGATGELFF. CDR3 in DNA: TGTGCCAGCAGACTTAGCCCCCCAGGGGCCACCGGGGAGCTGTTTTTT. Looking up the rest from reference TRBV11-2 and TRBJ2-2 gives the full variable domain: EAGVAQSPRYKIIEKRQSVAFWCNPISGHATLYWYQQILGQGPKLLIQFQNNGVVDDSQLPKDRFSAERLKGVDSTLKIQPAKLEDSAVYLCASRLSPPGATGELFFGEGSRLTVL.

The chain combines TRBV6-1 with TRBJ2-7; 7 bases line up with TRBD1. The CDR3 sequence is 15 residues long. Germline V gene sequence: CDR1 MNHNS, CDR2 SASEGT. V shed 1 base, J shed 5 bases, and the junction held 8 bases outside the gene matches. The CDR3 protein is CASSEGDRRADEQYF. DNA for the CDR3: TGTGCCAGCAGTGAAGGGGACAGAAGGGCGGACGAGCAGTACTTC.

The chain has TRBV4-3 and TRBJ1-1, with TRBD1 identical over 9 bases. The CDR3 contains 14 residues. The germline V gene has CDR1 LGHNA and CDR2 YSLEER. The V segment lost 3 bases and the J segment 7 bases; nucleotides outside the gene matches: 6. In DNA, the CDR3 is TGCGCCAGCAGCCATCGGGACAGGGCAAATGAAGCTTTCTTT. This codes for CASSHRDRANEAFF.